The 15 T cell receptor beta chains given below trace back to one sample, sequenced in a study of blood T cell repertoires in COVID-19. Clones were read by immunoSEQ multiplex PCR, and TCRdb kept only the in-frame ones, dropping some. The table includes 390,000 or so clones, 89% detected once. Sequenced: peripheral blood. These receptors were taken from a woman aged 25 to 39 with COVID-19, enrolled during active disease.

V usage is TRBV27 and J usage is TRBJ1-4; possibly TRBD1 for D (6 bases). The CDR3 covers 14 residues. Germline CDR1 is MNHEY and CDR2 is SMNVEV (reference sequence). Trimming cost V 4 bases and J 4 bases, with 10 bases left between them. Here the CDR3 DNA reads TGTGCCAGCAGTTCCGGGACACTTAATGAAAAACTGTTTTTT. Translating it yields CASSSGTLNEKLFF.

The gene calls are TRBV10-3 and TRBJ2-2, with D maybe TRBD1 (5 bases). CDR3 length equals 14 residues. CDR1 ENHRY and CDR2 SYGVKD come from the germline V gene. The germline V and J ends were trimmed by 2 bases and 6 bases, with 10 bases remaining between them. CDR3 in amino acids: CAISETQEPGELFF. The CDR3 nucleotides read TGTGCCATCAGTGAGACACAGGAGCCCGGGGAGCTGTTTTTT.

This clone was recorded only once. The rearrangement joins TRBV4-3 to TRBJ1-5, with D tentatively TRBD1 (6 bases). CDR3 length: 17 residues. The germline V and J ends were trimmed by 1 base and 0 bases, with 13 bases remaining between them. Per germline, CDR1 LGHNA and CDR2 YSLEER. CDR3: CASSQGLGGNSNQPQHF. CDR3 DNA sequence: TGCGCCAGCAGCCAAGGATTAGGGGGAAATAGCAATCAGCCCCAGCATTTT.

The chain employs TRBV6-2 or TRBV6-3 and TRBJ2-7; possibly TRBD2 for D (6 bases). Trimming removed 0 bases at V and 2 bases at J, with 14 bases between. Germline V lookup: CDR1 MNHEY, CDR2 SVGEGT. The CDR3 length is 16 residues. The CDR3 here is CASSYSGGAGPYEQYV. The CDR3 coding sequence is TGTGCCAGCAGTTACTCGGGCGGGGCGGGGCCCTACGAGCAGTACGTC.

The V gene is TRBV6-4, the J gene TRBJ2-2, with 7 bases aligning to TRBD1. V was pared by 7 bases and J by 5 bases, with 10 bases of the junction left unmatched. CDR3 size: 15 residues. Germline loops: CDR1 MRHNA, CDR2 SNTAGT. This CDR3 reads CASKVEQGSTGELFF. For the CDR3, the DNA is TGTGCCAGCAAGGTAGAACAGGGGTCGACCGGGGAGCTGTTTTTT.

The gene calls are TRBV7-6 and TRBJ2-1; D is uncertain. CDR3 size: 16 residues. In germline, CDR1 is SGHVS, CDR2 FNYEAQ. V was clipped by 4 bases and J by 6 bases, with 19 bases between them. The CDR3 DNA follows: TGTGCCAGCAGCTCCCACCAAGAATTAGCCGGCAATGAGCAGTTCTTC. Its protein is CASSSHQELAGNEQFF.

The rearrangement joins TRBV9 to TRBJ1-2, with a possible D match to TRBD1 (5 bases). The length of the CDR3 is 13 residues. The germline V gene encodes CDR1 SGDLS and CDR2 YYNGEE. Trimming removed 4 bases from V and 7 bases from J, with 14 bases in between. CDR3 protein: CASSRGGQGGYTF. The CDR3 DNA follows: TGTGCCAGCAGCCGGGGAGGGCAGGGTGGCTACACCTTC.

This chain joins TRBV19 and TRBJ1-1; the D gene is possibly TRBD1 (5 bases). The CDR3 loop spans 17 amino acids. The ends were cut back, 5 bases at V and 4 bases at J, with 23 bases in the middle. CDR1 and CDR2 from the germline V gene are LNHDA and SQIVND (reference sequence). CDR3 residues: CASSHRGWEATSTEAFF. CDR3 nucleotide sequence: TGTGCCAGTAGTCATCGGGGGTGGGAAGCAACGAGCACTGAAGCTTTCTTT. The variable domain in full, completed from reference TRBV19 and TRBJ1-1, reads DGGITQSPKYLFRKEGQNVTLSCEQNLNHDAMYWYRQDPGQGLRLIYYSQIVNDFQKGDIAEGYSVSREKKESFPLTVTSAQKNPTAFYLCASSHRGWEATSTEAFFGQGTRLTVV.

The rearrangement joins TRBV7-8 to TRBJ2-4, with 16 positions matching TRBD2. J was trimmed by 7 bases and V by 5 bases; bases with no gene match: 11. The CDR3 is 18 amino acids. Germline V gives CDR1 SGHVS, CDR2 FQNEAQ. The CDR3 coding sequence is TGTGCCAGCAGCCCCCAGGGACTAGCGGGGGGGCTTATGAACATTCAGTACTTC. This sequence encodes CASSPQGLAGGLMNIQYF.

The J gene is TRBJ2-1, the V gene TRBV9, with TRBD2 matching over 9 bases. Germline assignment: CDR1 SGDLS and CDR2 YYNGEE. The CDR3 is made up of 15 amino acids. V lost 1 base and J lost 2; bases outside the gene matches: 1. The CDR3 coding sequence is TGTGCCAGCAGCGTAAGCGGGAGGACCTACAATGAGCAGTTCTTC. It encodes CASSVSGRTYNEQFF.

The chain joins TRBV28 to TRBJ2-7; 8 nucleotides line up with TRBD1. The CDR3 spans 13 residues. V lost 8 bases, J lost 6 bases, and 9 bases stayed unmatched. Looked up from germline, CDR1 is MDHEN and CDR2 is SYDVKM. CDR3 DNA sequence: TGTGCCAGCCGCCGGACAGGGTTCGGCGAGCAGTACTTC. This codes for CASRRTGFGEQYF.

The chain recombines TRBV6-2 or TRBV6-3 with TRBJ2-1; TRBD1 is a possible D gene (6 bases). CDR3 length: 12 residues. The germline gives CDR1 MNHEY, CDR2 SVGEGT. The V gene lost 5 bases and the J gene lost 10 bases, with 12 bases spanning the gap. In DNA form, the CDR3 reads TGTGCCAGCAGTCACCTTGGGGGCGAGCAGTTCTTC. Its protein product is CASSHLGGEQFF.

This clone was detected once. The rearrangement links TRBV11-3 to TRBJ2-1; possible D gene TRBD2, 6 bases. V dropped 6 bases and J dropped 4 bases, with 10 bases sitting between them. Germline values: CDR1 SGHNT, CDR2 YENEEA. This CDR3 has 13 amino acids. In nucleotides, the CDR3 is TGTGCCAGCAGAGGGGACTCGTACAATGAGCAGTTCTTC. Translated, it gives CASRGDSYNEQFF.

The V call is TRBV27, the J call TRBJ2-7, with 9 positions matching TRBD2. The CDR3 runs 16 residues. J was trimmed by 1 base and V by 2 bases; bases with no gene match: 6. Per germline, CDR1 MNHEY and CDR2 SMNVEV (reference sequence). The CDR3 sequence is CASSLRSLAGSYEQYF. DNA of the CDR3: TGTGCCAGCAGTTTAAGATCCCTAGCGGGGTCCTACGAGCAGTACTTC.

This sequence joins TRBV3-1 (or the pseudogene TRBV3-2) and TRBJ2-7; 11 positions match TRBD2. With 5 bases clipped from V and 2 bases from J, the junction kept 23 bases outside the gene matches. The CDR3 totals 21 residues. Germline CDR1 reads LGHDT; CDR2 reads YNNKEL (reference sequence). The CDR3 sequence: CASSSPTRGTSGRTRPYEQYF. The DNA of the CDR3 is TGTGCCAGCAGCTCCCCCACCCGTGGGACTAGCGGAAGGACTCGCCCCTACGAGCAGTACTTC.